This T cell receptor beta chain was sequenced for a study of blood T cells in healthy people across ages. Alongside a J-beta primer mix, a sample-barcoded 5' primer served in a second PCR lasting about 6 to 11 cycles. TCRdb reprocessed the 5' RACE reads with MiXCR, giving one entry per CDR3 protein. Of about 510,000 distinct CDR3 sequences detected, about 28% appear once; the ten largest clones hold approximately 3.3%. The CDR3 totals 13 residues. Per germline, CDR1 SNHLY and CDR2 FYNNEI. Between the trimmed V and J ends, which lost 2 bases and 8 bases, there was a span of 12 bases. This clonotype has only a few counts. Its antigen is not known. Study results and caveats: Per million T cells, the diversity of TCR beta decreased roughly linearly as age advanced. Leaving the PBMCs unsorted stopped any conclusive comparison of naive versus antigen-experienced cells.

The data were also submitted as part of a second study, on T cells of mothers and their children.

The clonotype comes from a boy younger than 10 in good health. The sequenced material came from blood. The chain recombines TRBV2 with TRBJ1-2; D uncertain. The CDR3 protein is CASSELARGGYTF. In DNA, the CDR3 is TGTGCCAGCAGTGAACTTGCCCGCGGGGGCTACACCTTC.